The 14 T cell receptor beta chains presented below share a single source sample, sequenced in a study of blood T cell repertoires in COVID-19. Generated by immunoSEQ multiplex PCR, the TCRdb table keeps only in-frame clones and is missing some. The table records hundreds of thousands of clones, less than 90% of them present only once. The source material was PBMCs or T cells enriched from blood (not recorded which). The receptors here all came from a woman aged 25-40 years who had recovered from COVID-19.

This sequence joins TRBV9 and TRBJ2-1; 10 bases are shared with TRBD1. Germline V gives CDR1 SGDLS, CDR2 YYNGEE. The CDR3 extends over 16 amino acids. The V segment lost 2 bases and the J segment 2 bases; nucleotides outside the gene matches: 4. The CDR3 sequence: CASSVIGQGAYNEQFF. The CDR3 DNA follows: TGTGCCAGCAGCGTTATCGGACAGGGGGCCTACAATGAGCAGTTCTTC.

This rearrangement joins TRBV27 to TRBJ1-2; D is possibly TRBD1 (5 bases). The CDR3 is made up of 13 amino acids. Germline-derived CDR1 and CDR2 are MNHEY and SMNVEV (reference sequence). Trimming removed 6 bases at V and 3 bases at J, with 11 bases between. The CDR3 reads CASSPGGDYGYTF. The DNA of the CDR3 is TGTGCCAGCAGCCCCGGGGGGGACTATGGCTACACCTTC.

About this clone: The same CDR3 also results from other DNA sequences found in this sample. CDR3 nucleotides: TGTGCCAGCAGCCAAGGGACAACGGGTCAAGAGACCCAGTACTTC. It encodes CASSQGTTGQETQYF. The chain carries TRBV3-1 (or the pseudogene TRBV3-2) and TRBJ2-5, with D tentatively TRBD1 (5 bases). V lost 1 base and J lost 2, with 11 bases in between. CDR3 length: 15 amino acids. CDR1 LGHDT and CDR2 YNNKEL come from the germline V gene (reference sequence).

This clone was seen a single time. This chain links TRBV5-6 with TRBJ1-2, with TRBD1 identical over 7 bases. Germline V lookup: CDR1 SGHDT, CDR2 YYEEEE. The CDR3 is made up of 15 amino acids. The J segment lost 4 bases and the V segment lost 1 base, leaving 7 bases of the junction unmatched. CDR3 DNA: TGTGCCAGCAGCTTGTGGGGCAGGGGGGTCTATGGCTACACCTTC. Translating gives CASSLWGRGVYGYTF. Full variable domain (missing parts from reference TRBV5-6 and TRBJ1-2): DAGVTQSPTHLIKTRGQQVTLRCSPKSGHDTVSWYQQALGQGPQFIFQYYEEEERQRGNFPDRFSGHQFPNYSSELNVNALLLGDSALYLCASSLWGRGVYGYTFGSGTRLTVV.

The chain combines TRBV13 with TRBJ1-2; maybe TRBD1 (5 bases). The germline V gene has CDR1 PRHDT and CDR2 FYEKMQ (reference sequence). V was shortened by 5 bases and J by 4 bases, with 14 bases between the two germline ends. This CDR3 comprises 14 residues. CDR3: CASSRETGPYGYTF. The CDR3 nucleotides are TGTGCCAGCAGCCGTGAAACAGGTCCCTATGGCTACACCTTC.

The chain carries TRBV6-5 and TRBJ2-7; 10 bases agree with TRBD1. Germline loops: CDR1 MNHEY, CDR2 SVGAGI. The J segment lost 2 bases and the V segment lost 5 bases, leaving 3 bases of the junction unmatched. The CDR3 is 14 residues long. The CDR3 sequence is CASSPGQGAYEQYF. The DNA for the CDR3 is TGTGCCAGCAGTCCTGGACAGGGGGCCTACGAGCAGTACTTC.

V and J are TRBV27 and TRBJ1-1; 7 nucleotides agree with TRBD1. The CDR3 length is 15 residues. V dropped 3 bases and J dropped 5; count of bases not matched to a gene: 9. Germline V gives CDR1 MNHEY, CDR2 SMNVEV (reference sequence). The CDR3 protein is CASSLRDRAGTEAFF. For the CDR3, the DNA is TGTGCCAGCAGTTTGCGTGACAGGGCTGGGACTGAAGCTTTCTTT.

The chain joins TRBV5-1 to TRBJ1-1; the D is unclear. Trimming left V 2 bases short and J 4 bases short, with 15 bases between. The V gene's germline CDR1 is SGHRS and CDR2 YFSETQ. The CDR3 length is 15 residues. The chain's CDR3 is CASSLSLSPGTEAFF. The CDR3 bases are TGCGCCAGCAGCTTAAGCCTCTCCCCCGGCACTGAAGCTTTCTTT.

In its sample, this clone was seen once. The chain carries TRBV29-1 and TRBJ2-2; 9 nucleotides agree with TRBD2. The ends lost 6 bases at V and 5 bases at J; junction bases unmatched: 10. Per the germline V gene, CDR1 is SQVTM and CDR2 is ANQGSEA. There are 15 residues in the CDR3. The CDR3 DNA reads as TGCAGCGTGAAAAATCCGGGACTAGCAACCGGGGAGCTGTTTTTT. This translates into CSVKNPGLATGELFF.

This sequence joins TRBV19 and TRBJ2-7; TRBD1 matches 7 bases. V dropped 5 bases and J dropped 4; count of bases not matched to a gene: 11. Germline V CDR1 and CDR2: LNHDA, SQIVND (reference sequence). The CDR3 sequence is 15 residues long. CDR3 sequence reads: CASSRLDRDGYEQYF. As DNA, the CDR3 is TGTGCCAGTAGTCGGCTCGACAGGGATGGGTACGAGCAGTACTTC.

The chain employs TRBV5-8 and TRBJ1-6; D might be TRBD1 (6 bases). Trimming took off 1 base at V and 7 bases at J, with 12 bases between the two ends. Germline V gene lookup returns CDR1 SGHTS and CDR2 YDEGEE. The CDR3 has 15 amino acids. The CDR3 region is CASSLIGGRNSPLHF. The CDR3 region has the DNA TGTGCCAGCAGCTTGATCGGGGGGCGAAATTCACCCCTCCACTTT.

Notes on this clone: Different DNA sequences within this sample yield the same CDR3. The chain carries TRBV6-5 and TRBJ2-7; the D is unclear. Trimming stripped 2 bases from V and 3 bases from J, with 8 bases between. In germline, CDR1 is MNHEY, CDR2 SVGAGI. This CDR3 comprises 13 residues. The CDR3: CASSYGGSYEQYF. CDR3 DNA sequence: TGTGCCAGCAGTTACGGCGGAAGCTACGAGCAGTACTTC.

The chain recombines TRBV19 with TRBJ2-1; the match to TRBD2 covers 11 bases. There are 15 residues in the CDR3. Germline V CDR1 and CDR2: LNHDA, SQIVND (reference sequence). J was trimmed by 9 bases and V by 6 bases; bases with no gene match: 10. The CDR3: CASRTELAGVGEQFF. CDR3 in DNA: TGTGCCAGTAGGACCGAACTAGCGGGAGTTGGTGAGCAGTTCTTC. The variable domain in full, completed from reference TRBV19 and TRBJ2-1, reads DGGITQSPKYLFRKEGQNVTLSCEQNLNHDAMYWYRQDPGQGLRLIYYSQIVNDFQKGDIAEGYSVSREKKESFPLTVTSAQKNPTAFYLCASRTELAGVGEQFFGPGTRLTVL.

Regarding this clone: Other DNA sequences in this sample translate to the same CDR3. This rearrangement joins TRBV19 to TRBJ1-4; D is perhaps TRBD1 (5 bases). The CDR3 has 16 amino acids. Trimming removed 5 bases from V and 5 bases from J, with 18 bases in between. CDR1 is LNHDA, CDR2 SQIVND, per germline (reference sequence). The CDR3 DNA is TGTGCCAGTAGTGGGGGAGGATTAAGCCGGAATGAAAAACTGTTTTTT. This encodes CASSGGGLSRNEKLFF. The full variable domain, its missing parts supplied by reference TRBV19 and TRBJ1-4, is DGGITQSPKYLFRKEGQNVTLSCEQNLNHDAMYWYRQDPGQGLRLIYYSQIVNDFQKGDIAEGYSVSREKKESFPLTVTSAQKNPTAFYLCASSGGGLSRNEKLFFGSGTQLSVL.